These 28 T cell receptor beta chains came from one sample sequenced in a study of tumor T cells in aggressive B-cell lymphoma. Here immunoSEQ multiplex PCR was the method, and the copy in TCRdb shows in-frame clones only, minus some. The table has 1,000 to 1,500 clones, 86% seen once. The specimen sequenced was tumor tissue. The receptors originated from an adult with diffuse large B cell lymphoma.

This clone was seen once. The chain recombines TRBV7-2 with TRBJ2-1; D uncertain. V gave up 1 base and J gave up 0 bases, with 7 bases separating them. This CDR3 is 15 amino acids long. Germline CDR1 is SGHTA and CDR2 is FQGNSA. In nucleotides, the CDR3 is TGTGCCAGCAGCTTAGGAGTTAGCTCCTACAATGAGCAGTTCTTC. As protein: CASSLGVSSYNEQFF.

The chain carries TRBV5-1 and TRBJ2-4; 11 nucleotides match TRBD1. The ends lost 4 bases at V and 6 bases at J; junction bases unmatched: 3. The V gene's germline CDR1 is SGHRS and CDR2 YFSETQ. The CDR3 spans 14 residues. The CDR3 nucleotides are TGCGCCAGCAGCCCCGGGACAGGGGGAAACATTCAGTACTTC. This encodes CASSPGTGGNIQYF.

V gene TRBV5-4 combines with J gene TRBJ2-1; 8 bases line up with TRBD1. Germline values: CDR1 SGHNT, CDR2 YYREEE (reference sequence). This CDR3 has 16 amino acids. V dropped 4 bases and J dropped 4; count of bases not matched to a gene: 10. As DNA, the CDR3 is TGTGCCAGCAGCACTTCAGGGGGCGCGGGTTACAATGAGCAGTTCTTC. This gives the protein CASSTSGGAGYNEQFF.

The V gene is TRBV28, the J gene TRBJ1-4, with D possibly matching TRBD1 (6 bases). The ends were cut back, 7 bases at V and 7 bases at J, with 16 bases in the middle. Germline lookup yields CDR1 MDHEN and CDR2 SYDVKM. CDR3 length equals 14 residues. In nucleotides, the CDR3 is TGTGCCAGCAAGGGGTGGGGAGGGGGTGAAAAACTGTTTTTT. It is translated as CASKGWGGGEKLFF.

About this clone itself: This sequence may be a read error, since a much larger clone differs from it by one base. This sequence joins TRBV6-6 and TRBJ1-1; D gene uncertain. The germline V gene encodes CDR1 MNHNY and CDR2 SVGAGI (reference sequence). The CDR3 totals 14 residues. V lost 6 bases and J lost 1, with 12 bases in between. CDR3 protein: CASSLRGENTEAFF. CDR3 bases: TGTGCCAGCAGCCTCCGGGGAGAGAACACTGAAGCTTTCTTT.

The CDR3 bases are TGCGCCAGCAGCTCATTACAGGGGGCGCAGAAAGAGACCCAGTACTTC. Translated: CASSSLQGAQKETQYF. The J gene is TRBJ2-5, the V gene TRBV5-1; 9 nucleotides align to TRBD1. Germline values: CDR1 SGHRS, CDR2 YFSETQ. The CDR3 runs 16 residues. The V gene end was trimmed by 3 bases and the J gene end by 3 bases; junction bases not matched to a gene: 9. Full variable domain (outside the CDR3, taken from reference TRBV5-1 and TRBJ2-5): KAGVTQTPRYLIKTRGQQVTLSCSPISGHRSVSWYQQTPGQGLQFLFEYFSETQRNKGNFPGRFSGRQFSNSRSEMNVSTLELGDSALYLCASSSLQGAQKETQYFGPGTRLLVL.

CDR3 amino acids: CASSSVSLVASYNEQFF. The CDR3 region has the DNA TGTGCCAGCAGCTCGGTTTCATTAGTCGCTTCCTACAATGAGCAGTTCTTC. The chain has TRBV5-6 and TRBJ2-1; D remains ambiguous. From germline, CDR1 is SGHDT and CDR2 YYEEEE. Trimming cost V 3 bases and J 1 base, with 17 bases left between them. This CDR3 has 17 amino acids.

This chain's CDR3 is CASRSVAGANEQFF. DNA for the CDR3: TGCGCCAGCAGATCCGTTGCGGGGGCGAATGAGCAGTTCTTC. The rearrangement uses TRBV5-1 and TRBJ2-1, with D possibly being TRBD2 (7 bases). CDR3 size: 14 residues. The V gene's germline CDR1 is SGHRS and CDR2 YFSETQ. V dropped 5 bases and J dropped 7 bases, with 16 bases sitting between them.

This chain uses TRBV5-1 with TRBJ1-2; weak D call: TRBD1 (5 bases). V was trimmed by 0 bases and J by 4 bases, leaving 10 bases between them. The CDR3 spans 14 residues. Germline V lookup: CDR1 SGHRS, CDR2 YFSETQ. In DNA form, the CDR3 reads TGCGCCAGCAGCTTGGAATCGGGGGGCTATGGCTACACCTTC. It is translated as CASSLESGGYGYTF. The full variable domain, its missing parts supplied by reference TRBV5-1 and TRBJ1-2, is KAGVTQTPRYLIKTRGQQVTLSCSPISGHRSVSWYQQTPGQGLQFLFEYFSETQRNKGNFPGRFSGRQFSNSRSEMNVSTLELGDSALYLCASSLESGGYGYTFGSGTRLTVV.

This chain connects TRBV19 to TRBJ1-2; D is uncertain. From germline, CDR1 is LNHDA and CDR2 SQIVND (reference sequence). The V end was cut by 4 bases, the J end by 8 bases, with 17 bases between. The CDR3 has 14 amino acids. DNA of the CDR3: TGTGCCAGTAGTACGCCCGTGGCGGCTGGGGGCTACACCTTC. This encodes CASSTPVAAGGYTF.

This chain uses TRBV4-3 with TRBJ2-1, with 14 bases fitting TRBD2. Germline V lookup: CDR1 LGHNA, CDR2 YSLEER. The CDR3 runs to 17 residues. V lost 0 bases to trimming and J lost 9 bases; unmatched junction nucleotides: 7. CDR3 region: CASSQDIGTSGRSEQFF. The CDR3, as DNA: TGCGCCAGCAGCCAAGATATCGGGACTAGCGGGAGAAGTGAGCAGTTCTTC.

The V gene is TRBV7-6, the J gene TRBJ2-7; tentative D call: TRBD2 (7 bases). Trimming removed 5 bases at V and 5 bases at J, with 22 bases between. The germline CDR1 and CDR2 sequences are SGHVS and FNYEAQ. This CDR3 comprises 16 residues. CDR3: CASSPWGGQGLDEQYF. The CDR3 nucleotides are TGTGCCAGCAGCCCCTGGGGGGGGCAGGGACTTGACGAGCAGTACTTC.

The gene calls are TRBV11-3 and TRBJ1-1, with no clear D. This CDR3 has 13 residues. The germline gives CDR1 SGHNT, CDR2 YENEEA. The V gene lost 4 bases and the J gene lost 4 bases, with 10 bases spanning the gap. CDR3: CASSSAGFTEAFF. CDR3 nucleotides: TGTGCCAGCAGCTCTGCGGGGTTCACTGAAGCTTTCTTT.

The chain joins TRBV5-1 to TRBJ2-3; TRBD2 agrees at 15 bases. V lost 9 bases, J lost 4 bases, and 12 bases stayed unmatched. This CDR3 has 17 amino acids. The germline V gene has CDR1 SGHRS and CDR2 YFSETQ. CDR3: CATGLAGGMGPADTQYF. The DNA for the CDR3 is TGCGCCACGGGACTAGCGGGAGGTATGGGGCCGGCAGATACGCAGTATTTT.

The chain is built from TRBV5-1 and TRBJ2-7, with 9 bases fitting TRBD1. V lost 0 bases, J lost 1 base, and 8 bases stayed unmatched. This CDR3 comprises 17 residues. Looked up from germline, CDR1 is SGHRS and CDR2 is YFSETQ. The CDR3 nucleotides are TGCGCCAGCAGCTTGGGGGGGGGACAGGGAGATTCCTACGAGCAGTACTTC. It encodes CASSLGGGQGDSYEQYF. The entire variable domain, with the rest obtained from reference TRBV5-1 and TRBJ2-7, is as follows: KAGVTQTPRYLIKTRGQQVTLSCSPISGHRSVSWYQQTPGQGLQFLFEYFSETQRNKGNFPGRFSGRQFSNSRSEMNVSTLELGDSALYLCASSLGGGQGDSYEQYFGPGTRLTVT.

The chain joins TRBV7-9 to TRBJ2-1; no definite D call. With 1 base removed from V and 4 bases from J, the gap between germline ends came to 5 bases. This CDR3 is built from 13 residues. CDR1 and CDR2 (germline): SEHNR, FQNEAQ (reference sequence). CDR3 residues: CASSLDSYNEQFF. In DNA form, the CDR3 reads TGTGCCAGCAGCTTAGACAGTTACAATGAGCAGTTCTTC.

About this clone: The junction and the germline gene differ at one end; a read error may be behind it. The rearrangement uses TRBV5-1 and TRBJ2-1, with 12 bases that match TRBD2. The CDR3 spans 19 residues. The germline CDR1 and CDR2 sequences are SGHRS and YFSETQ. In nucleotides, the CDR3 is TGCGCCAGTAGCTTGGCACTAGCGGGAGGCCTGAGCTCCTACAATGAGCAGTTCTTC. It is translated as CASSLALAGGLSSYNEQFF.

This sequence joins TRBV27 and TRBJ1-2; TRBD1 matches 9 bases. Germline CDR1 reads MNHEY; CDR2 reads SMNVEV (reference sequence). Losses at the gene ends were 5 bases for V and 3 bases for J; bases not matched to a gene: 4. This CDR3 contains 14 residues. In DNA form, the CDR3 reads TGTGCCAGCAGTAGGAGGACAGGGGACTATGGCTACACCTTC. This gives the protein CASSRRTGDYGYTF.

This clone was detected a few times. This chain connects TRBV29-1 to TRBJ2-3; maybe TRBD1 (5 bases). The CDR3 has 13 residues. V was cut by 2 bases and J by 3 bases, with 9 bases left in between. Per germline, CDR1 SQVTM and CDR2 ANQGSEA. CDR3 sequence: CSVEPQGTDTQYF. In nucleotides, the CDR3 is TGCAGCGTTGAACCCCAGGGTACAGATACGCAGTATTTT.

V and J are TRBV30 and TRBJ2-1, with D possibly matching TRBD1 (5 bases). V dropped 3 bases and J dropped 8 bases, with 11 bases sitting between them. CDR1 is GTSNPN, CDR2 SVGIG, per germline (reference sequence). CDR3 length: 12 residues. CDR3 amino acids: CAWSQGLDEQFF. DNA for the CDR3: TGTGCCTGGAGCCAGGGCCTCGATGAGCAGTTCTTC.

V and J are TRBV2 and TRBJ2-7; possibly TRBD1 for D (6 bases). Germline V CDR1 and CDR2: SNHLY, FYNNEI. Trimming pared 5 bases from V and 7 bases from J, leaving 12 bases between. The CDR3 is made up of 12 amino acids. CDR3 region: CASSQGREEQYF. CDR3 nucleotides: TGTGCCAGCAGTCAGGGGCGTGAGGAGCAGTACTTC.

The chain joins TRBV27 to TRBJ2-3; TRBD2 matches 12 bases. CDR3 length: 15 residues. Germline values: CDR1 MNHEY, CDR2 SMNVEV (reference sequence). V lost 4 bases to trimming and J lost 4 bases; unmatched junction nucleotides: 3. The CDR3 nucleotides are TGTGCCAGCAGTTCGCTAGCGGGAGGGCCAGATACGCAGTATTTT. Encoded protein: CASSSLAGGPDTQYF.

Notes on this clone: Relative to the germline gene, one junction end is altered; a read error may explain this. V gene TRBV14 combines with J gene TRBJ2-7; the D gene is possibly TRBD2 (6 bases). CDR1 and CDR2 (germline): SGHDN, FVKESK. This CDR3 spans 13 amino acids. The CDR3 is CASSQDRGSVRDF. The CDR3 region has the DNA TGTGCCAGCAGCCAAGATCGGGGGTCGGTAAGGGACTTC.

On this clone: The junction and the germline gene differ at one end; a read error may be behind it. The chain is built from TRBV18 and TRBJ1-1; 10 bases match TRBD1. Germline CDR1 KGHSH, CDR2 LQKENI. The CDR3 covers 15 residues. CDR3 amino acids: CASSLRQGALTETFF. The CDR3 DNA reads as TGTGCCAGCTCTCTAAGACAGGGGGCGTTAACTGAAACTTTCTTT.

The chain is built from TRBV4-3 and TRBJ2-7; 11 bases agree with TRBD2. The V gene's germline CDR1 is LGHNA and CDR2 YSLEER. The CDR3 spans 16 residues. V lost 0 bases to trimming and J lost 1 base; unmatched junction nucleotides: 2. The CDR3 nucleotides are TGCGCCAGCAGCCAAGACTCTAGCGGGGGGTCCTACGAGCAGTACTTC. Translating it yields CASSQDSSGGSYEQYF.

As concerns this clone: Distinct nucleotide sequences in the sample also encode this CDR3. The chain links TRBV9 to TRBJ1-6; D is ambiguous. Trimming left V 4 bases short and J 5 bases short, with 10 bases between. Germline CDR1 is SGDLS and CDR2 is YYNGEE. This CDR3 is 14 amino acids long. CDR3 protein: CASSSRRDNSPLHF. The DNA of the CDR3 is TGTGCCAGCAGCTCCCGACGGGATAATTCACCCCTCCACTTT.

This rearrangement joins TRBV15 to TRBJ2-7; no definite D call. CDR3 size: 13 residues. Trimming took off 0 bases at V and 5 bases at J, with 8 bases between the two ends. The germline gives CDR1 LNHNV, CDR2 YYDKDF (reference sequence). CDR3 residues: CATSRDLEHEQYF. The CDR3 region has the DNA TGTGCCACCAGCAGAGATTTAGAACACGAGCAGTACTTC.

V and J are TRBV7-2 and TRBJ2-1; 15 bases line up with TRBD2. The V gene end was trimmed by 5 bases and the J gene end by 4 bases; junction bases not matched to a gene: 6. There are 17 residues in the CDR3. Germline values: CDR1 SGHTA, CDR2 FQGNSA. The CDR3 here is CASSRGLAGGIYNEQFF. Here the CDR3 DNA reads TGTGCCAGCAGCCGAGGACTAGCGGGGGGGATTTACAATGAGCAGTTCTTC. Full variable domain (rest looked up from reference TRBV7-2 and TRBJ2-1): GAGVSQSPSNKVTEKGKDVELRCDPISGHTALYWYRQSLGQGLEFLIYFQGNSAPDKSGLPSDRFSAERTGGSVSTLTIQRTQQEDSAVYLCASSRGLAGGIYNEQFFGPGTRLTVL.